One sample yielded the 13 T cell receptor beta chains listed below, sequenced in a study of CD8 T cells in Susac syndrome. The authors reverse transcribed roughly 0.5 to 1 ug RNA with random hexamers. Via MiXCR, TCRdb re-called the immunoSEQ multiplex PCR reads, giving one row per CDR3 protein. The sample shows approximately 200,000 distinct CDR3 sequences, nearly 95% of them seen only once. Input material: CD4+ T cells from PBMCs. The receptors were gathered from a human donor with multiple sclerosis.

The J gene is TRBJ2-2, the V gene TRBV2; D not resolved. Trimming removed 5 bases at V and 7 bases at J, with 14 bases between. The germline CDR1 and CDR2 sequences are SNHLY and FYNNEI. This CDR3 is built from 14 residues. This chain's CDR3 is CASSSHRASGELFF. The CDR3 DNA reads TGTGCCAGCAGTTCTCACAGAGCGAGCGGGGAGCTGTTTTTT.

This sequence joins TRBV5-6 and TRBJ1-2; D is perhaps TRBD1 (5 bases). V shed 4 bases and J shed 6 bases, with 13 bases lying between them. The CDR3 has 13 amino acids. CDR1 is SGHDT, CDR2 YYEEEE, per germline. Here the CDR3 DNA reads TGTGCCAGCAGCCGGGGGACCGAGAATGGCTACACCTTC. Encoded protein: CASSRGTENGYTF.

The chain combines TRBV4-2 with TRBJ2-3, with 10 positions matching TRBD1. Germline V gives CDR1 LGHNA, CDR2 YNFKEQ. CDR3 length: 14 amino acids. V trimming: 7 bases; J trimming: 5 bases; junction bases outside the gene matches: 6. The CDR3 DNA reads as TGTGCCAGCAACCGGGACAGGGGTGTAGATACGCAGTATTTT. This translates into CASNRDRGVDTQYF.

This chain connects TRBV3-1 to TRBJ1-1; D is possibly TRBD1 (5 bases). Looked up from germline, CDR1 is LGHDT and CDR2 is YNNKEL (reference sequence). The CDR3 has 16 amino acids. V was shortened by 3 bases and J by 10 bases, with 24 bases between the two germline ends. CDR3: CASSQTWRWGSEAAFF. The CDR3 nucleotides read TGTGCCAGCAGCCAGACGTGGAGGTGGGGGTCTGAAGCAGCTTTCTTT.

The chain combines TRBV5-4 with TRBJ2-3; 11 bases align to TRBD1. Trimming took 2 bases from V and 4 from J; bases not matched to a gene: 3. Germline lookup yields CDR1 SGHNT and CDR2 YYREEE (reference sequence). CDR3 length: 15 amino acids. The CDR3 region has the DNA TGTGCCAGCAGCTTAGGACAGGGGGCTGCAGATACGCAGTATTTT. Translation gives CASSLGQGAADTQYF.

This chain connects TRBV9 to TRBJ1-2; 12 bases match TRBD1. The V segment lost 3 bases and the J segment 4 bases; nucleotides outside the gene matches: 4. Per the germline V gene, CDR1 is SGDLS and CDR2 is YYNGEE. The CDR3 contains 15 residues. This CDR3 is CASSEGQGAPYGYTF. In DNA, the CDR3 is TGTGCCAGCAGCGAGGGACAGGGGGCCCCCTATGGCTACACCTTC.

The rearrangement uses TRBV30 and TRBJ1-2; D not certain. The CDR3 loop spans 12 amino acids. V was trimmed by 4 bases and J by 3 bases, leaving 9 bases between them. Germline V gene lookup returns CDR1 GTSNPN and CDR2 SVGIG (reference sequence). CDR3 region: CAWIDGHYGYTF. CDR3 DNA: TGTGCCTGGATTGACGGGCACTATGGCTACACCTTC.

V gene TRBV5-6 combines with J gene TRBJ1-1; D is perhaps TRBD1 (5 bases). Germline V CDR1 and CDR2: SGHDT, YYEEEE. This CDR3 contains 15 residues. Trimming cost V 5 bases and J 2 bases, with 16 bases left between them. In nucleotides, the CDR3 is TGTGCCAGCAGACCCGGACATAGAGAAAACACTGAAGCTTTCTTT. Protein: CASRPGHRENTEAFF.

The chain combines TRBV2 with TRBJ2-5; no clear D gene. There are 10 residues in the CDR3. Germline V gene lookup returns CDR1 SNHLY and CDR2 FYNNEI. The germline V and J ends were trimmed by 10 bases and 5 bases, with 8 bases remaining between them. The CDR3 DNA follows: TGTGCCACCGTTCAGGAGACCCAGTACTTC. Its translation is CATVQETQYF.

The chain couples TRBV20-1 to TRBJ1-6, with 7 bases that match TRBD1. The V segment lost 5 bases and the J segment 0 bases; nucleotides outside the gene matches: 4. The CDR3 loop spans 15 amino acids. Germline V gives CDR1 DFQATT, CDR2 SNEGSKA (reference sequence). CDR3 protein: CSAQDRSSYNSPLHF. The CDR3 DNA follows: TGCAGTGCTCAGGACAGGAGCTCCTATAATTCACCCCTCCACTTT.

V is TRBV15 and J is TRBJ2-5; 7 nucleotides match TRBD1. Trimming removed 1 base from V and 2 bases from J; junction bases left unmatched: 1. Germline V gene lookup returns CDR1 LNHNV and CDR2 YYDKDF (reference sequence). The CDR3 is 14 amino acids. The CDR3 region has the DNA TGTGCCACCAGCAGAGGGGACAGTCAAGAGACCCAGTACTTC. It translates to CATSRGDSQETQYF.

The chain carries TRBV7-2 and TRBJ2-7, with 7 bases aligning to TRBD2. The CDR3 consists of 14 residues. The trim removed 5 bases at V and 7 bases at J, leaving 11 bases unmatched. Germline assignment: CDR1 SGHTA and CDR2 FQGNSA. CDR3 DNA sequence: TGTGCCAGCAGCCCAAGGACTAGTGAGCGGGAGCAGTACTTC. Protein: CASSPRTSEREQYF.

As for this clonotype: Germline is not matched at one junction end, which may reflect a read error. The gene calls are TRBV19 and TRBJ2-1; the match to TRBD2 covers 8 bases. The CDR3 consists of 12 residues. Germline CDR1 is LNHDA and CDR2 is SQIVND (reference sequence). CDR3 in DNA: TGTGCCAGTAGTATGTGGGGGACTAGTCCGGTCTTC. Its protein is CASSMWGTSPVF. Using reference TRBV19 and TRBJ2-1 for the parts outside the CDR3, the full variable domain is DGGITQSPKYLFRKEGQNVTLSCEQNLNHDAMYWYRQDPGQGLRLIYYSQIVNDFQKGDIAEGYSVSREKKESFPLTVTSAQKNPTAFYLCASSMWGTSPVFGPGTRLTVL.